This T cell receptor beta chain was sequenced for a study of T-cell reconstitution after alpha-beta-depleted transplantation in children. This clonotype was seen many times. Unique molecular identifiers featured in how the TCRbeta library was prepared. TCRdb independently ran MiXCR on the PCR reads; one entry per CDR3 protein. The repertoire consists of 70,000 to 100,000 distinct CDR3 sequences, with more than 10% occurring once and the leading ten covering 11% to 15%. This TCR came from a human donor who donated a stem cell graft to a child with inherited bone marrow failure. This specimen consisted of PBMCs from the stem cell graft donor, obtained from the stem cell graft.

CDR3 coding DNA: TGCAGCGTTGAGCGAGGGGCAGGCGAGACCCAGTACTTC. Translating it yields CSVERGAGETQYF. The J gene is TRBJ2-5, the V gene TRBV29-1; the D call may be TRBD1 or TRBD2 (5 bases each). Germline CDR1 and CDR2: SQVTM and ANQGSEA. The CDR3 spans 13 residues. V dropped 3 bases and J dropped 5 bases, with 13 bases sitting between them.